These 10 T cell receptor beta chains came from one sample sequenced in a study of post-analysis software for immune sequencing data. Findings and caveats of the study: Five or six TRBV segments appeared more often in patients than in controls, and TRBV5-6, TRBV5-1 and TRBV20-1 were among these.

Their antigens remain unidentified. The TCR beta cDNA libraries carried unique molecular identifiers. TCRdb used MiXCR to reprocess the PCR reads, holding one entry per CDR3 protein. The sample consists of approximately 730,000 distinct CDR3 sequences, 25% to 30% of them appearing once. Sequencing was performed on blood. These receptors were collected from a girl aged 10-17 years with multiple sclerosis.

This chain uses TRBV12-3 or TRBV12-4 with TRBJ1-5; no firm D call. CDR3 length: 14 residues. V dropped 4 bases and J dropped 1 base, with 8 bases sitting between them. This CDR3 reads CASSSEVSNQPQHF. The DNA of the CDR3 is TGTGCCAGCAGTTCCGAGGTCAGCAATCAGCCCCAGCATTTT.

The chain is built from TRBV5-1 and TRBJ2-1; 9 positions agree with TRBD1. With 3 bases clipped from V and 4 bases from J, the junction kept 5 bases outside the gene matches. This CDR3 is 15 amino acids long. The germline gives CDR1 SGHRS, CDR2 YFSETQ. CDR3 sequence: CASSSGTGYYNEQFF. As DNA, the CDR3 is TGCGCCAGCAGCTCCGGGACAGGGTATTACAATGAGCAGTTCTTC.

The chain carries TRBV4-1 and TRBJ1-1, with a possible D match to TRBD1 (5 bases). Trimming cost V 0 bases and J 8 bases, with 16 bases left between them. CDR1 is MGHRA and CDR2 is YSYEKL in the germline V gene. The CDR3 loop spans 15 amino acids. CDR3 protein: CASSQDRAGYTEAFF. The CDR3 DNA is TGCGCCAGCAGCCAAGATCGGGCAGGGTATACAGAAGCTTTCTTT.

The gene calls are TRBV28 and TRBJ2-7, with D perhaps assigned TRBD1 or TRBD2 (5 bases each). The CDR3 is 15 amino acids. V was pared by 11 bases and J by 3 bases, with 23 bases between. Germline-derived CDR1 and CDR2 are MDHEN and SYDVKM. CDR3 sequence (DNA): TGTGCCGGCAAGTCCCCCACGGGGCCTCACTACGAGCAGTACTTC. This codes for CAGKSPTGPHYEQYF.

V and J are TRBV12-3 or TRBV12-4 and TRBJ2-1; the D call may be TRBD1 or TRBD2 (5 bases each). The V end was cut by 7 bases, the J end by 4 bases, with 11 bases between. This CDR3 has 13 residues. The CDR3 DNA follows: TGTGCCAGCAAGGAGGACACTTACAATGAGCAGTTCTTC. This sequence encodes CASKEDTYNEQFF.

This clonotype was counted once. The chain is built from TRBV28 and TRBJ2-1, with 11 positions matching TRBD2. The closer fit of TRBJ2-7 to the DNA end suggests the J call may be wrong. Germline CDR1 is MDHEN and CDR2 is SYDVKM. There are 15 residues in the CDR3. CDR3 protein: CASSATSGSLRGQYF. CDR3 coding DNA: TGTGCCAGCAGTGCAACTAGCGGGAGCCTTAGAGGGCAGTACTTC.

There are many counts of this clonotype. Compared with germline, one end of the junction differs, possibly owing to a read error. The chain links TRBV7-2 to TRBJ2-7; TRBD2 matches at 9 bases. The V gene's germline CDR1 is SGHTA and CDR2 FQGNSA. CDR3 size: 15 residues. Here the CDR3 reads CASGLGGRALYEQYF. DNA for the CDR3: TGTGCCAGCGGCTTGGGCGGGAGGGCCCTCTACGAGCAGTACTTC.

This chain joins TRBV10-3 and TRBJ2-1; D perhaps matches TRBD2 (7 bases). Germline CDR1 reads ENHRY; CDR2 reads SYGVKD. Trimming took off 7 bases at V and 9 bases at J, with 25 bases between the two ends. The CDR3 contains 16 residues. The CDR3 loop is CAINGAARGGEGEQFF. CDR3 DNA sequence: TGTGCCATCAATGGAGCTGCCAGGGGAGGGGAGGGTGAGCAGTTCTTC.

This clonotype came up a few times. The chain carries TRBV4-2 and TRBJ1-5; D call uncertain. Germline CDR1 and CDR2: LGHNA and YNFKEQ. The length of the CDR3 is 15 residues. Trimming took off 0 bases at V and 3 bases at J, with 9 bases between the two ends. CDR3 protein: CASSQDLQTNQPQHF. The CDR3 bases are TGTGCCAGCAGCCAAGATCTACAGACCAATCAGCCCCAGCATTTT.

This chain uses TRBV29-1 with TRBJ1-4; no definite D call. From germline, CDR1 is SQVTM and CDR2 ANQGSEA. The CDR3 runs to 11 residues. V lost 3 bases, J lost 7 bases, and 6 bases lay in between. The CDR3 loop reads CSVDRGEKLFF. Written as DNA, the CDR3 is TGCAGCGTTGACCGAGGTGAAAAACTGTTTTTT.